This entry lists 21 T cell receptor beta chains sequenced from one sample in a study of cytomegalovirus exposure and HLA in healthy donors. PCR employed 60 Vbeta and 13 Jbeta primers. The protocol was immunoSEQ multiplex PCR, while the TCRdb copy is restricted to in-frame clones and leaves out a portion. The sample consists of 100,000 to 150,000 clones, around three quarters of them appearing once. The material sequenced was PBMCs. The receptors stem from a female donor in good health and CMV-seronegative.

The CDR3: CASSLSIIGGLKPQHF. CDR3 bases: TGTGCCAGCAGTTTATCGATAATCGGGGGGTTGAAGCCCCAGCATTTT. J is TRBJ1-5 and V is TRBV27; possible D gene TRBD1, 5 bases. V lost 0 bases and J 8 bases, leaving 17 bases between the germline ends. Germline V gives CDR1 MNHEY, CDR2 SMNVEV (reference sequence). The CDR3 length is 16 residues.

V gene TRBV5-5 combines with J gene TRBJ2-5, with D perhaps TRBD1 (5 bases). The end of the DNA fits TRBJ2-7 better, so the J call may be wrong. The germline gives CDR1 SGHKS, CDR2 YYEKEE (reference sequence). This CDR3 spans 14 amino acids. The chain's CDR3 is CASSHFTGSYEQYF. CDR3 in DNA: TGTGCCAGCAGCCACTTTACAGGTTCCTACGAGCAGTACTTC.

Only a few counts were recorded for this clone. The rearrangement links TRBV18 to TRBJ1-1; D is ambiguous. Deletions cut 3 bases from V and 6 bases from J, with 14 bases between. From germline, CDR1 is KGHSH and CDR2 LQKENI. The CDR3 spans 14 residues. CDR3 residues: CASSPASGSAEAFF. CDR3 nucleotides: TGTGCCAGCTCACCTGCTTCGGGGTCCGCTGAAGCTTTCTTT.

This clone was seen a handful of times. CDR3 region: CASSQPGTSGSPGHEQFF. Written as DNA, the CDR3 is TGTGCCAGCAGCCAACCCGGGACTAGCGGGAGTCCGGGCCATGAGCAGTTCTTC. V is TRBV4-2 and J is TRBJ2-1, with TRBD2 matching 14 bases. In germline, CDR1 is LGHNA, CDR2 YNFKEQ. This CDR3 has 18 amino acids. The V and J ends lost 2 bases and 8 bases, in that order; junction bases with no gene match: 11.

By sample share, this clone is medium-sized. The V and J genes are TRBV6-4 and TRBJ2-3, with TRBD1 matching 11 bases. Trimming at V came to 2 bases and at J to 4 bases, leaving 2 bases not matched to a gene. The CDR3 sequence is 15 residues long. Germline CDR1 and CDR2: MRHNA and SNTAGT. The CDR3 DNA follows: TGTGCCAGCAGTGACGGGACAGGGGGATCAGATACGCAGTATTTT. This encodes CASSDGTGGSDTQYF.

In regard to this clone: One end of the junction fails to match germline, which may point to a read error. The chain links TRBV7-9 to TRBJ1-1; D is undetermined. Germline lookup yields CDR1 SEHNR and CDR2 FQNEAQ (reference sequence). There are 14 residues in the CDR3. The CDR3 DNA follows: TGTTCCAGCAGCTTAGCGCGCGTAAGCGCTGAAGCTTTCTTT. Translated, it gives CSSSLARVSAEAFF.

DNA of the CDR3: TGCGCCAGCAGTGACGTTCTACCGAACACCGGGGAGCTGTTTTTT. It encodes CASSDVLPNTGELFF. The V call is TRBV10-1, the J call TRBJ2-2; D remains unclear. Germline V gene data show CDR1 as WNHNN and CDR2 as SYGVQD (reference sequence). Trimming left V 3 bases short and J 0 bases short, with 8 bases between. This CDR3 spans 15 amino acids.

V and J are TRBV9 and TRBJ2-7, with TRBD1 matching 7 bases. V gave up 3 bases and J gave up 4 bases; unmatched junction bases: 7. Germline V gives CDR1 SGDLS, CDR2 YYNGEE. The CDR3 loop spans 14 amino acids. CDR3 amino acids: CASSAPGQPYEQYF. In DNA form, the CDR3 reads TGTGCCAGCAGCGCACCGGGACAGCCTTACGAGCAGTACTTC.

The chain is built from TRBV10-1 and TRBJ2-3, with 7 positions matching TRBD1. Germline assignment: CDR1 WNHNN and CDR2 SYGVQD (reference sequence). V trimming: 4 bases; J trimming: 1 base; junction bases outside the gene matches: 11. The CDR3 has 17 amino acids. The CDR3, as DNA: TGCGCCAGCAGTGGTTATGGGACAGAGGGTGGCACAGATACGCAGTATTTT. This sequence encodes CASSGYGTEGGTDTQYF.

This sequence joins TRBV11-3 and TRBJ2-6, with D unclear. CDR1 and CDR2 from the germline V gene are SGHNT and YENEEA. Trimming removed 5 bases at V and 0 bases at J, with 5 bases between. The CDR3 has 14 amino acids. The CDR3: CASSPGSGANVLTF. The CDR3 nucleotides read TGTGCCAGCAGCCCAGGCTCTGGGGCCAACGTCCTGACTTTC.

This chain joins TRBV9 and TRBJ2-1; tentatively, D is TRBD2 (5 bases). This CDR3 spans 16 amino acids. V was cut by 5 bases and J by 0 bases, with 15 bases left in between. CDR1 is SGDLS and CDR2 is YYNGEE in the germline V gene. This CDR3 is CASSSLEGSSYNEQFF. The CDR3 nucleotides are TGTGCCAGCAGTAGCCTCGAAGGGAGCTCCTACAATGAGCAGTTCTTC.

This clone was detected once. The rearrangement links TRBV7-9 to TRBJ1-5; TRBD1 might be the D (5 bases). The CDR3 is made up of 14 amino acids. The germline V and J ends were trimmed by 1 base and 5 bases, with 9 bases remaining between them. Germline lookup yields CDR1 SEHNR and CDR2 FQNEAQ (reference sequence). The CDR3 reads CASSLEGLHQPQHF. In DNA, the CDR3 is TGTGCCAGCAGCTTAGAGGGGCTCCATCAGCCCCAGCATTTT.

CDR3 loop: CASSLYSNAGELFF. DNA of the CDR3: TGCGCCAGCAGCTTGTACAGCAACGCCGGGGAGCTGTTTTTT. The chain carries TRBV5-1 and TRBJ2-2; D not resolved. The CDR3 has 14 amino acids. Germline CDR1 and CDR2: SGHRS and YFSETQ. The V and J ends lost 1 base and 6 bases respectively, with 10 bases between them. The whole variable domain, filled in from reference TRBV5-1 and TRBJ2-2, reads KAGVTQTPRYLIKTRGQQVTLSCSPISGHRSVSWYQQTPGQGLQFLFEYFSETQRNKGNFPGRFSGRQFSNSRSEMNVSTLELGDSALYLCASSLYSNAGELFFGEGSRLTVL.

This clone was counted once. The chain couples TRBV7-9 to TRBJ2-5; D might be TRBD2 (5 bases). In germline, CDR1 is SEHNR, CDR2 FQNEAQ (reference sequence). This CDR3 has 14 residues. V gave up 2 bases and J gave up 2 bases, with 9 bases separating them. The CDR3 loop is CASSLPREQETQYF. Written as DNA, the CDR3 is TGTGCCAGCAGCTTACCCCGGGAACAAGAGACCCAGTACTTC.

The chain recombines TRBV28 with TRBJ2-2, with 8 bases fitting TRBD1. The CDR3 runs to 15 residues. CDR1 MDHEN and CDR2 SYDVKM come from the germline V gene. With V trimmed by 6 bases and J by 4 bases, 7 bases remained unmatched. The CDR3 reads CASSFGQGTTGELFF. The CDR3 DNA is TGTGCCAGCAGCTTCGGACAGGGCACCACCGGGGAGCTGTTTTTT.

This rearrangement joins TRBV27 to TRBJ2-1; 8 bases fit TRBD2. CDR1 is MNHEY and CDR2 is SMNVEV in the germline V gene (reference sequence). The ends lost 4 bases at V and 0 bases at J; junction bases unmatched: 5. The CDR3 loop spans 16 amino acids. CDR3 region: CASSSLAGPSYNEQFF. The CDR3 DNA sequence: TGTGCCAGCAGTTCCTTAGCGGGGCCCTCCTACAATGAGCAGTTCTTC.

The chain carries TRBV5-4 and TRBJ2-2, with TRBD1 identical over 7 bases. The germline V gene encodes CDR1 SGHNT and CDR2 YYREEE (reference sequence). The CDR3 is 17 residues long. Trimming removed 4 bases from V and 3 bases from J; junction bases left unmatched: 12. CDR3 coding DNA: TGTGCCAGCAGCGAGAAAACAGGGGTGAAGGACACCGGGGAGCTGTTTTTT. It yields the protein CASSEKTGVKDTGELFF.

In its sample, this clone was seen a few times. The chain employs TRBV4-1 and TRBJ1-5; tentatively, D is TRBD1 (5 bases). Between the trimmed V and J ends, which lost 4 bases and 2 bases, there was a span of 12 bases. The CDR3 contains 15 residues. Germline assignment: CDR1 MGHRA and CDR2 YSYEKL. CDR3 in amino acids: CASSRGTIGNQPQHF. DNA of the CDR3: TGCGCCAGCAGCCGTGGGACTATAGGCAATCAGCCCCAGCATTTT.

This chain connects TRBV10-3 to TRBJ2-5, with 7 bases identical to TRBD1. CDR3 length: 15 amino acids. Germline assignment: CDR1 ENHRY and CDR2 SYGVKD. The J segment lost 4 bases and the V segment lost 1 base, leaving 6 bases of the junction unmatched. For the CDR3, the DNA is TGTGCCATCAGTGAGTTCGACAGGGTGGCAGAGACCCAGTACTTC. Amino acid sequence: CAISEFDRVAETQYF.

The V call is TRBV9, the J call TRBJ2-5; TRBD2 matches at 7 bases. Losses at the gene ends were 3 bases for V and 7 bases for J; bases not matched to a gene: 15. The CDR3 totals 16 residues. Germline CDR1 is SGDLS and CDR2 is YYNGEE. CDR3 sequence reads: CASSGPSGASAGTQYF. CDR3 nucleotide sequence: TGTGCCAGCAGCGGACCTAGCGGTGCCTCGGCAGGGACCCAGTACTTC.

This rearrangement joins TRBV5-5 to TRBJ2-7; 8 bases fit TRBD1. The CDR3 sequence is 14 residues long. Germline-derived CDR1 and CDR2 are SGHKS and YYEKEE (reference sequence). Trimming took 3 bases from V and 3 from J; bases not matched to a gene: 5. The CDR3 here is CASSSRGLIYEQYF. CDR3 coding DNA: TGTGCCAGCAGCTCCAGGGGGCTCATCTACGAGCAGTACTTC. The variable domain in full, completed from reference TRBV5-5 and TRBJ2-7, reads DAGVTQSPTHLIKTRGQQVTLRCSPISGHKSVSWYQQVLGQGPQFIFQYYEKEERGRGNFPDRFSARQFPNYSSELNVNALLLGDSALYLCASSSRGLIYEQYFGPGTRLTVT.